This record concerns one T cell receptor beta chain sequence. TCRdb's table, derived via immunoSEQ multiplex PCR, lists solely in-frame clones and lacks some. The sample shows about 140,000 clones, 91% of them seen only once. The data are from a study of control samples from healthy donors and cancer patients. The ends were cut back, 3 bases at V and 0 bases at J, with 14 bases in the middle. Germline V gives CDR1 LNHDA, CDR2 SQIVND (reference sequence). CDR3 size: 16 residues. The TCR was taken from a young man in good health. Material for sequencing was blood. The chain has TRBV19 and TRBJ1-1; D is unresolved. The CDR3 coding sequence is TGTGCCAGTAGTATGGGCGGGGTACTTCTGAACACTGAAGCTTTCTTT. Translated: CASSMGGVLLNTEAFF.